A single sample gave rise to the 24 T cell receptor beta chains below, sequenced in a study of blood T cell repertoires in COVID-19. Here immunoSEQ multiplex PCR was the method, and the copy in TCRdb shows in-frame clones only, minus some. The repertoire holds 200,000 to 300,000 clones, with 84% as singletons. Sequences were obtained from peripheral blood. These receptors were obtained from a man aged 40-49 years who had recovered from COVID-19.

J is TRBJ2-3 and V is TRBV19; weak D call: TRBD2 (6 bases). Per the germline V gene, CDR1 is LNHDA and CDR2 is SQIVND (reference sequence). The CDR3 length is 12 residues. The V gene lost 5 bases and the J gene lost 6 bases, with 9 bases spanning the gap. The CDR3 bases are TGTGCCAGTAGTGGGGGGTCGGATACGCAGTATTTT. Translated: CASSGGSDTQYF.

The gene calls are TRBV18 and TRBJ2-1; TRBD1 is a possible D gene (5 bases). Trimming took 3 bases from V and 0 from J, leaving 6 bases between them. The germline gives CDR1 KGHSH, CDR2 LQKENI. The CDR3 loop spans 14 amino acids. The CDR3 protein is CASSPQGSYNEQFF. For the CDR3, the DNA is TGTGCCAGCTCACCCCAGGGCTCCTACAATGAGCAGTTCTTC. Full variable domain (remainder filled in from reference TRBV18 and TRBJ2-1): NAGVMQNPRHLVRRRGQEARLRCSPMKGHSHVYWYRQLPEEGLKFMVYLQKENIIDESGMPKERFSAEFPKEGPSILRIQQVVRGDSAAYFCASSPQGSYNEQFFGPGTRLTVL.

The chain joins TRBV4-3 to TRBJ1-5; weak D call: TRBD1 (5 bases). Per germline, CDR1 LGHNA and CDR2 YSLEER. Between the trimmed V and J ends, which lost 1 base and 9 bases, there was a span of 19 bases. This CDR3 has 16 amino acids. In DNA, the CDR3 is TGCGCCAGCAGCCAAGCGGGCAGGAAGAGGACAAGGCCCCAGCATTTT. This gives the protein CASSQAGRKRTRPQHF.

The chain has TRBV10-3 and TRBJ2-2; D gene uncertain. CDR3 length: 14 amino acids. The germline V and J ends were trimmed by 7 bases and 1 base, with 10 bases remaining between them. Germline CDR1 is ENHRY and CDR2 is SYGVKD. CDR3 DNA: TGTGCCATCAAGGAGAGTTTGAACACCGGGGAGCTGTTTTTT. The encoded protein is CAIKESLNTGELFF.

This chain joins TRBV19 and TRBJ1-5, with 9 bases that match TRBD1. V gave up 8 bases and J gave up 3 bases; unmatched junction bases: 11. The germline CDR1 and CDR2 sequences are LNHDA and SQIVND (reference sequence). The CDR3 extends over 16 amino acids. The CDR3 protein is CASRSFRDRVNQPQHF. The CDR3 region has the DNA TGTGCCAGTCGCTCGTTCCGGGACAGGGTCAATCAGCCCCAGCATTTT.

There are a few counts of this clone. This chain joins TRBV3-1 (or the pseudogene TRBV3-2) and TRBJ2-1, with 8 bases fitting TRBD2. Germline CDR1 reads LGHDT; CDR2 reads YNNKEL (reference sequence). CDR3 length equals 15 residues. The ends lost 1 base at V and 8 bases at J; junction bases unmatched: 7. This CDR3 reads CASSQVTGGPHEQFF. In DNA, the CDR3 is TGTGCCAGCAGCCAAGTGACGGGGGGGCCTCATGAGCAGTTCTTC.

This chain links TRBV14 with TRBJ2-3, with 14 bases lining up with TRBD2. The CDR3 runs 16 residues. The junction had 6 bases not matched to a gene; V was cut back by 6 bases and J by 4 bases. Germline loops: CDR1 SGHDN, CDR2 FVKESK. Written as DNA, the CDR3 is TGTGCCAGCAGTTACGGACTAGCGGGGGGAGCAGATACGCAGTATTTT. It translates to CASSYGLAGGADTQYF.

Here the CDR3 reads CASSADRDRWSVGWDTEAFF. DNA of the CDR3: TGTGCCAGCAGCGCAGACAGGGATCGGTGGTCGGTCGGTTGGGACACTGAAGCTTTCTTT. The genes are TRBV7-8 and TRBJ1-1; TRBD1 agrees at 7 bases. This CDR3 is 20 amino acids long. Germline CDR1 reads SGHVS; CDR2 reads FQNEAQ. Germline trimming cut 5 bases from V and 3 bases from J; bases unmatched to any gene: 24.

The CDR3 coding sequence is TGTGCCAGCAACAGGGGGCTCGACGAGCAGTACTTC. Translated, it gives CASNRGLDEQYF. The genes are TRBV13 and TRBJ2-7, with 9 positions matching TRBD1. Germline loops: CDR1 PRHDT, CDR2 FYEKMQ (reference sequence). With V trimmed by 7 bases and J by 5 bases, 3 bases remained unmatched. The CDR3 has 12 amino acids. Looking up the rest from reference TRBV13 and TRBJ2-7 gives the full variable domain: AAGVIQSPRHLIKEKRETATLKCYPIPRHDTVYWYQQGPGQDPQFLISFYEKMQSDKGSIPDRFSAQQFSDYHSELNMSSLELGDSALYFCASNRGLDEQYFGPGTRLTVT.

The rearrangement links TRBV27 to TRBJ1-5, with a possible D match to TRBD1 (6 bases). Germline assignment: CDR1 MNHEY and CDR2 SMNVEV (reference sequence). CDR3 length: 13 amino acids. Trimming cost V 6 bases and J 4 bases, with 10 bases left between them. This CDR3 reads CASSRTANQPQHF. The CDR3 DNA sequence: TGTGCCAGCAGCCGGACAGCTAATCAGCCCCAGCATTTT.

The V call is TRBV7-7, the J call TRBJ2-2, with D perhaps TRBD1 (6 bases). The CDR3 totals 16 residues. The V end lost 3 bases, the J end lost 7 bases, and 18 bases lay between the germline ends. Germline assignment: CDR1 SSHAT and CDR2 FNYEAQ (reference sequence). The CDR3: CASSLSGRGGRGELFF. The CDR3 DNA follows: TGTGCCAGCAGCTTGTCCGGCAGGGGCGGACGCGGGGAGCTGTTTTTT.

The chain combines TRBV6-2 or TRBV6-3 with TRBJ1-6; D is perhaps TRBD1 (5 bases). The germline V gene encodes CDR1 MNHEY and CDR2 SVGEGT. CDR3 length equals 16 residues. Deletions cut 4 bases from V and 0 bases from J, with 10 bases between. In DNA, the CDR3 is TGTGCCAGCAGTTCCGACGACAGCTCCTATAATTCACCCCTCCACTTT. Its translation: CASSSDDSSYNSPLHF.

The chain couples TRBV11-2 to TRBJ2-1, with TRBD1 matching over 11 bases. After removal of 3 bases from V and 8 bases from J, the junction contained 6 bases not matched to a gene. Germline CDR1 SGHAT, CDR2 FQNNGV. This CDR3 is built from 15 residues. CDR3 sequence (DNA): TGTGCCAGCAGCTTCGGGACAGGGGGTGGCGATGAGCAGTTCTTC. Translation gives CASSFGTGGGDEQFF.

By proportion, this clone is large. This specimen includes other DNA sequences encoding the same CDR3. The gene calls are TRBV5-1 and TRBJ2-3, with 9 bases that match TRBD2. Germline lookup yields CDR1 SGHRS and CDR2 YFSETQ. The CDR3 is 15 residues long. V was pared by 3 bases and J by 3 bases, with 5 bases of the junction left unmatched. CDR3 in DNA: TGCGCCAGCAGCTATAGCGGGGGTGGAACAGATACGCAGTATTTT. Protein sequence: CASSYSGGGTDTQYF.

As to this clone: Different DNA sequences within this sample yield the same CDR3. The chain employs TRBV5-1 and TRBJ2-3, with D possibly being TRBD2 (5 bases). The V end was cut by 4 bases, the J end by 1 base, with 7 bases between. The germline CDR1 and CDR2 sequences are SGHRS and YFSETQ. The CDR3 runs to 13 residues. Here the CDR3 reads CASSPGGTDTQYF. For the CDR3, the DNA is TGCGCCAGCAGCCCCGGGGGCACAGATACGCAGTATTTT.

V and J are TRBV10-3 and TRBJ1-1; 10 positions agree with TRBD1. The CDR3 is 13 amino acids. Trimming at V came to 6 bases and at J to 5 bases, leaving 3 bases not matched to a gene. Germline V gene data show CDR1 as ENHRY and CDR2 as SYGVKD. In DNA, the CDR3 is TGTGCCATCAGAAGGGACAGGGGTACTGAAGCTTTCTTT. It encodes CAIRRDRGTEAFF.

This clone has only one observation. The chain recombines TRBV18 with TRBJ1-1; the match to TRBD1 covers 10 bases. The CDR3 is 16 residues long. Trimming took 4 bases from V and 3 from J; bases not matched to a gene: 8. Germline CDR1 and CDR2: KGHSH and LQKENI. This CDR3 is CASSLGTGEGDTEAFF. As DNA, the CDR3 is TGTGCCAGCTCACTAGGGACAGGGGAAGGGGACACTGAAGCTTTCTTT.

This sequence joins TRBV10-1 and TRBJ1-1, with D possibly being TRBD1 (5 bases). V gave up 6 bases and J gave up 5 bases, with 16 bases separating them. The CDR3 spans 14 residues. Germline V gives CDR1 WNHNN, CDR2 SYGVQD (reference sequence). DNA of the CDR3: TGCGCCAGCAGCGAACTCACCCGGGGGACTGAAGCTTTCTTT. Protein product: CASSELTRGTEAFF.

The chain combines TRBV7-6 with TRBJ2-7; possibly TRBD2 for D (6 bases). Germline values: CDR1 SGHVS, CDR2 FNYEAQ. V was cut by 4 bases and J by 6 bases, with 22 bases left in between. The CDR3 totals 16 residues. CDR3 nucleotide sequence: TGTGCCAGCAGCTCCCGCGGGGTTCTAAGCTCCCGCGAGCAGTACTTC. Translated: CASSSRGVLSSREQYF.

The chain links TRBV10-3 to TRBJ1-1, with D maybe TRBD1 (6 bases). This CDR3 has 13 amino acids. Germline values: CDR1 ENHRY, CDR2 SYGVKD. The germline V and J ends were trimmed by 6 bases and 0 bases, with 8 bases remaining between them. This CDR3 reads CAISDRMNTEAFF. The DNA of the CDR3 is TGTGCCATCAGCGACAGGATGAACACTGAAGCTTTCTTT.

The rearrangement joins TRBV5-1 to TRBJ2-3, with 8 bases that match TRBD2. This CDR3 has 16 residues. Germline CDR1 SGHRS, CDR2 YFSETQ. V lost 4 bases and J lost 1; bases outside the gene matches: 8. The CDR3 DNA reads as TGCGCCAGCAGCCCCCCGGGGGGGGGTGGCACAGATACGCAGTATTTT. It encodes CASSPPGGGGTDTQYF.

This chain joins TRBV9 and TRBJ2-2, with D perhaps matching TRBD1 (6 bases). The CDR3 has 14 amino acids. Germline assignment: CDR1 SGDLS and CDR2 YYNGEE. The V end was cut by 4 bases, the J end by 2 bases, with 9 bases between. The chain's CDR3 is CASSRQVNTGELFF. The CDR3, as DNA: TGTGCCAGCAGCAGACAGGTCAACACCGGGGAGCTGTTTTTT.

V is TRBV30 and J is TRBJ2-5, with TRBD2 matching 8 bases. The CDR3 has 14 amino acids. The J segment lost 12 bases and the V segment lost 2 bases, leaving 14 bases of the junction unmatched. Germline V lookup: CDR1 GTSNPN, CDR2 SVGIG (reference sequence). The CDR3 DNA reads TGTGCCTGGAGTTCCGGACTAGCTAAACCCCCCGAGTACTTC. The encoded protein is CAWSSGLAKPPEYF.

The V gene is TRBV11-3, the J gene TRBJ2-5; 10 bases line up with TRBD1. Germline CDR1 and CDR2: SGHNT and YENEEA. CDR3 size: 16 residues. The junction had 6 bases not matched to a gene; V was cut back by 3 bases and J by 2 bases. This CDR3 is CASSLGQGRGQETQYF. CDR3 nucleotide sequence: TGTGCCAGCAGCTTGGGACAGGGGAGGGGTCAAGAGACCCAGTACTTC. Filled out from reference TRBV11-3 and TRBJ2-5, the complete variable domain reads EAGVVQSPRYKIIEKKQPVAFWCNPISGHNTLYWYLQNLGQGPELLIRYENEEAVDDSQLPKDRFSAERLKGVDSTLKIQPAELGDSAVYLCASSLGQGRGQETQYFGPGTRLLVL.